Shown below are 30 T cell receptor beta chains from a single sample sequenced in a study of a mutant IDH1 vaccine in newly diagnosed glioma. Time point indicated: week 23, last vaccination. A single vaccine dose contained 300 ug of mutant IDH1 20-mer peptide, and topical imiquimod was used with it. This table comes from immunoSEQ multiplex PCR, and its TCRdb copy is limited to in-frame clones, with some not included. The table records 25,000 to 30,000 clones, roughly 80% of them present only once. These receptors have no identified antigens. The sequencing used PBMCs, collected from a glioma patient whose treatment included an IDH1 peptide vaccine. The receptors here all came from a woman aged 30 to 39 with glioma.

The CDR3 spells CASSLDRGRANYGYTF. For the CDR3, the DNA is TGTGCCAGCAGCCTCGACAGGGGAAGGGCTAACTATGGCTACACCTTC. The chain couples TRBV7-6 to TRBJ1-2; 8 bases match TRBD1. There are 16 residues in the CDR3. Germline lookup yields CDR1 SGHVS and CDR2 FNYEAQ. The J segment lost 0 bases and the V segment lost 5 bases, leaving 8 bases of the junction unmatched.

The V gene is TRBV6-5, the J gene TRBJ1-5, with D unclear. V was pared by 2 bases and J by 3 bases, with 5 bases between. Germline CDR1 and CDR2: MNHEY and SVGAGI. The CDR3 has 13 residues. For the CDR3, the DNA is TGTGCCAGCAGTTACCTTCCCAATCAGCCCCAGCATTTT. Translation gives CASSYLPNQPQHF.

The J gene is TRBJ1-1, the V gene TRBV7-9, with D hard to call. This CDR3 is 12 amino acids long. Trimming took off 5 bases at V and 8 bases at J, with 12 bases between the two ends. Per the germline V gene, CDR1 is SEHNR and CDR2 is FQNEAQ (reference sequence). The CDR3 DNA is TGTGCCAGCAGCCTATTTAATTTGGAAGCTTTCTTT. Amino acids: CASSLFNLEAFF.

J is TRBJ1-1 and V is TRBV19; D is perhaps TRBD1 (5 bases). The V and J ends lost 7 bases and 1 base respectively, with 16 bases between them. The CDR3 is made up of 15 amino acids. CDR1 is LNHDA, CDR2 SQIVND, per germline (reference sequence). The CDR3 DNA reads as TGTGCCAGTAACCCCCCGGGACTGCCGAACACTGAAGCTTTCTTT. It translates to CASNPPGLPNTEAFF.

The chain joins TRBV7-2 to TRBJ1-1, with no clear D. Germline CDR1 reads SGHTA; CDR2 reads FQGNSA. The CDR3 is made up of 16 amino acids. With 1 base removed from V and 3 bases from J, the gap between germline ends came to 15 bases. The CDR3 region is CASSLGRQLVDTEAFF. Written as DNA, the CDR3 is TGTGCCAGCAGCTTAGGGCGCCAACTGGTGGACACTGAAGCTTTCTTT.

This chain links TRBV30 with TRBJ2-3, with TRBD2 identical over 7 bases. CDR1 GTSNPN and CDR2 SVGIG come from the germline V gene (reference sequence). The junction had 5 bases not matched to a gene; V was cut back by 5 bases and J by 0 bases. The CDR3 contains 14 residues. The CDR3 coding sequence is TGTGCCTGGGAGCTAGCGGCTAGCACAGATACGCAGTATTTT. It translates to CAWELAASTDTQYF.

This clone has only one observation. The V and J genes are TRBV10-3 and TRBJ2-7; 9 nucleotides line up with TRBD1. CDR1 and CDR2 (germline): ENHRY, SYGVKD. CDR3 length: 15 amino acids. The V and J ends lost 0 bases and 5 bases, in that order; junction bases with no gene match: 5. CDR3 nucleotide sequence: TGTGCCATCAGTGAGTCGCAGGACAGGGGCCACGAGCAGTACTTC. Translating gives CAISESQDRGHEQYF.

The rearrangement uses TRBV29-1 and TRBJ1-5; D call uncertain. V lost 4 bases, J lost 1 base, and 5 bases lay in between. The CDR3 is 12 amino acids. The germline gives CDR1 SQVTM, CDR2 ANQGSEA. In nucleotides, the CDR3 is TGCAGCGTTGGGGAAAGCAATCAGCCCCAGCATTTT. Its protein product is CSVGESNQPQHF.

The sample holds a few counts of this clone. V usage is TRBV5-1 and J usage is TRBJ1-5, with D maybe TRBD1 (5 bases). The CDR3 runs to 13 residues. Deletions cut 4 bases from V and 4 bases from J, with 9 bases between. CDR1 is SGHRS and CDR2 is YFSETQ in the germline V gene. CDR3 nucleotides: TGCGCCAGCAGCCCGAGGGGTAATCAGCCCCAGCATTTT. It is translated as CASSPRGNQPQHF.

The chain joins TRBV6-5 to TRBJ1-3, with D perhaps TRBD1 (6 bases). V gave up 1 base and J gave up 2 bases, with 9 bases separating them. CDR3 length: 15 residues. Germline CDR1 reads MNHEY; CDR2 reads SVGAGI. The CDR3 loop is CASSYWGAPGNTIYF. CDR3 nucleotides: TGTGCCAGCAGTTACTGGGGGGCGCCTGGAAACACCATATATTTT.

The CDR3 region has the DNA TGTGCCAGCAGCTTCGGGACAGGGGCCCCATACGAGCAGTACTTC. Amino acids: CASSFGTGAPYEQYF. This chain joins TRBV7-6 and TRBJ2-7, with 10 bases matching TRBD1. CDR1 SGHVS and CDR2 FNYEAQ come from the germline V gene. CDR3 length equals 15 residues. Trimming took 3 bases from V and 4 from J; bases not matched to a gene: 6.

The chain combines TRBV5-6 with TRBJ1-6; D is unclear. V lost 4 bases, J lost 7 bases, and 12 bases lay in between. Germline CDR1 and CDR2: SGHDT and YYEEEE. This CDR3 has 14 amino acids. In DNA, the CDR3 is TGTGCCAGCAGCGTCGCAAGAAGGAATTCACCCCTCCACTTT. Amino acids: CASSVARRNSPLHF.

The chain uses TRBV6-1 and TRBJ1-1; D might be TRBD1 (5 bases). V lost 7 bases, J lost 8 bases, and 11 bases lay in between. Germline V gene lookup returns CDR1 MNHNS and CDR2 SASEGT. The CDR3 has 11 amino acids. The DNA of the CDR3 is TGTGCCAGCATAGACGACAGAGAAGCTTTCTTT. It codes for CASIDDREAFF.

This rearrangement joins TRBV5-1 to TRBJ1-2; TRBD1 aligns across 9 bases. CDR1 and CDR2 from the germline V gene are SGHRS and YFSETQ. The CDR3 sequence is 15 residues long. J lost 8 bases, V lost 1 base, and 9 bases had no gene match. CDR3 bases: TGCGCCAGCAGCTTGTCCGCCGGGACAGGGAACGGCTACACCTTC. Encoded protein: CASSLSAGTGNGYTF.

V is TRBV5-6 and J is TRBJ1-6; the D is unclear. There are 17 residues in the CDR3. The V and J ends lost 0 bases and 8 bases respectively, with 18 bases between them. Looked up from germline, CDR1 is SGHDT and CDR2 is YYEEEE. The CDR3 sequence is CASSLAADKAGYSPLHF. Here the CDR3 DNA reads TGTGCCAGCAGCTTGGCAGCCGACAAAGCGGGGTATTCACCCCTCCACTTT.

The V gene is TRBV19, the J gene TRBJ1-4, with 9 nucleotides matching TRBD1. This CDR3 has 13 residues. The ends lost 10 bases at V and 3 bases at J; junction bases unmatched: 3. The V gene's germline CDR1 is LNHDA and CDR2 SQIVND (reference sequence). CDR3 in amino acids: CATRDRANEKLFF. The CDR3 DNA reads TGTGCCACGCGGGACAGGGCTAATGAAAAACTGTTTTTT.

The DNA for the CDR3 is TGTGCCAGTAGTATGTGGGCAGGGTCTCAGCCCCAGCATTTT. It translates to CASSMWAGSQPQHF. V gene TRBV19 combines with J gene TRBJ1-5; TRBD1 is a possible D gene (5 bases). Trimming pared 3 bases from V and 6 bases from J, leaving 12 bases between. Germline-derived CDR1 and CDR2 are LNHDA and SQIVND (reference sequence). The CDR3 has 14 residues.

This clone has only a few counts. The rearrangement joins TRBV4-1 to TRBJ1-4, with 9 positions matching TRBD1. The CDR3 is 15 residues long. J gave up 8 bases and V 1 base, and 5 bases lay outside the gene matches. Germline V gene lookup returns CDR1 MGHRA and CDR2 YSYEKL. The CDR3 DNA reads TGCGCCAGCAGCCAAGCACAGGGGGCTTTCGAAAAACTGTTTTTT. Its protein is CASSQAQGAFEKLFF.

This chain links TRBV10-2 with TRBJ1-2; no clear D. Germline V gene sequence: CDR1 WSHSY, CDR2 SAAADI. V lost 4 bases to trimming and J lost 0 bases, with 9 bases between them. The CDR3 is 14 residues long. CDR3 sequence reads: CASSGSLANYGYTF. The CDR3 DNA is TGCGCCAGCAGTGGGAGTTTAGCTAACTATGGCTACACCTTC.

This sequence joins TRBV18 and TRBJ2-1, with 7 bases that match TRBD1. CDR3 length: 15 residues. The V segment lost 3 bases and the J segment 3 bases; nucleotides outside the gene matches: 5. The germline V gene encodes CDR1 KGHSH and CDR2 LQKENI. CDR3 DNA sequence: TGTGCCAGCTCACCTGGACAGGAATTCTACAATGAGCAGTTCTTC. This codes for CASSPGQEFYNEQFF.

This clone was observed a handful of times. The chain uses TRBV7-8 and TRBJ1-5; D is uncertain. The germline gives CDR1 SGHVS, CDR2 FQNEAQ. Trimming cost V 2 bases and J 0 bases, with 5 bases left between them. The length of the CDR3 is 14 residues. The CDR3 protein is CASSLQNSNQPQHF. The CDR3 nucleotides are TGTGCCAGCAGCTTACAGAATAGCAATCAGCCCCAGCATTTT.

The CDR3 is CSARWGTEAFF. In DNA, the CDR3 is TGCAGTGCTAGGTGGGGCACTGAAGCTTTCTTT. The V and J genes are TRBV20-1 and TRBJ1-1; unclear D gene. Germline-derived CDR1 and CDR2 are DFQATT and SNEGSKA (reference sequence). Trimming stripped 3 bases from V and 4 bases from J, with 6 bases between. The CDR3 length is 11 residues.

The chain is built from TRBV5-7 and TRBJ2-7; D possibly corresponds to TRBD1 (5 bases). TRBV5-7 falls under the ORF class, with uncertain function. CDR3 size: 15 residues. Trimming left V 2 bases short and J 7 bases short, with 19 bases between. CDR3 in amino acids: CASSFSLPDMWEQYF. CDR3 sequence (DNA): TGTGCCAGCAGCTTTAGCCTCCCGGACATGTGGGAGCAGTACTTC.

The V gene is TRBV10-2, the J gene TRBJ1-2; D gene unclear. The V gene lost 3 bases and the J gene lost 4 bases, with 12 bases spanning the gap. CDR1 and CDR2 (germline): WSHSY, SAAADI. The CDR3 extends over 14 amino acids. In nucleotides, the CDR3 is TGCGCCAGCAGTGACACTGCAGGAGGCTATGGCTACACCTTC. The encoded protein is CASSDTAGGYGYTF.

This clone rates as medium-sized. The chain is built from TRBV5-4 and TRBJ1-1; D possibly corresponds to TRBD1 (5 bases). The V gene's germline CDR1 is SGHNT and CDR2 YYREEE (reference sequence). V was pared by 0 bases and J by 1 base, with 10 bases between. This CDR3 has 15 residues. The CDR3 protein is CASSLASGENTEAFF. Written as DNA, the CDR3 is TGTGCCAGCAGCTTGGCCTCGGGGGAGAACACTGAAGCTTTCTTT.

The rearrangement uses TRBV6-5 and TRBJ1-4, with TRBD1 identical over 9 bases. The CDR3 has 15 amino acids. The V gene's germline CDR1 is MNHEY and CDR2 SVGAGI. After removal of 5 bases from V and 9 bases from J, the junction contained 10 bases not matched to a gene. The CDR3 DNA follows: TGTGCCAGCAGTCCCCCGGGACAGGGCCAGAAAAAACTGTTTTTT. This gives the protein CASSPPGQGQKKLFF.

This sequence joins TRBV7-2 and TRBJ2-2; D is uncertain. V shed 6 bases and J shed 0 bases, with 8 bases lying between them. The V gene's germline CDR1 is SGHTA and CDR2 FQGNSA. The CDR3 length is 14 residues. The CDR3 DNA reads TGTGCCAGCAGTTCCGACCCGAACACCGGGGAGCTGTTTTTT. It codes for CASSSDPNTGELFF.

This chain uses TRBV2 with TRBJ1-4, with 8 nucleotides matching TRBD1. Germline V gene lookup returns CDR1 SNHLY and CDR2 FYNNEI. J lost 8 bases, V lost 7 bases, and 15 bases had no gene match. CDR3 size: 16 residues. CDR3 region: CASNLANRGFLEKLFF. The CDR3 DNA sequence: TGTGCCAGCAACCTGGCCAACAGGGGGTTTTTGGAAAAACTGTTTTTT.

This clone was seen a handful of times. The chain is built from TRBV6-5 and TRBJ1-1, with TRBD1 matching over 9 bases. CDR1 and CDR2 (germline): MNHEY, SVGAGI. With 7 bases clipped from V and 3 bases from J, the junction kept 6 bases outside the gene matches. This CDR3 spans 14 amino acids. The CDR3 loop reads CASNTGGGHTEAFF. The DNA for the CDR3 is TGTGCCAGCAATACAGGGGGCGGCCACACTGAAGCTTTCTTT.

The chain combines TRBV27 with TRBJ2-3, with D tentatively TRBD2 (6 bases). Trimming left V 3 bases short and J 2 bases short, with 12 bases between. This CDR3 has 15 residues. Germline CDR1 MNHEY, CDR2 SMNVEV (reference sequence). The CDR3 is CASSFFAGPTDTQYF. In DNA, the CDR3 is TGTGCCAGCAGTTTTTTTGCGGGGCCCACAGATACGCAGTATTTT.